The 29 T cell receptor beta chains presented below share a single source sample, sequenced in a study of T cells in localized non-small cell lung cancer. Sequencing was performed with immunoSEQ multiplex PCR; in TCRdb, only in-frame clones are kept and a portion is missing. The sample consists of 25,000 to 30,000 clones, approximately 90% of them appearing once. The sequencing here drew on peripheral blood, taken before any cancer treatment. The receptors stem from a female donor older than 55 with stage I lung adenocarcinoma.

DNA of the CDR3: TGTGCCAGCTCCGACGGGGGGGGAATTGAAAAACTGTTTTTT. It codes for CASSDGGGIEKLFF. The rearrangement links TRBV11-2 to TRBJ1-4; D may be TRBD1 (5 bases). CDR1 and CDR2 from the germline V gene are SGHAT and FQNNGV. Trimming took 8 bases from V and 7 from J, leaving 17 bases between them. This CDR3 is 14 amino acids long.

This clone was seen only once. The chain links TRBV5-5 to TRBJ1-1; the D is unclear. Germline lookup yields CDR1 SGHKS and CDR2 YYEKEE (reference sequence). The CDR3 sequence is 14 residues long. With 6 bases removed from V and 6 bases from J, the gap between germline ends came to 18 bases. This CDR3 reads CASNGLAPDAEAFF. CDR3 in DNA: TGTGCCAGCAATGGTCTAGCCCCTGACGCTGAAGCTTTCTTT.

The chain uses TRBV12-5 and TRBJ2-1; TRBD2 aligns across 12 bases. The CDR3 loop spans 14 amino acids. The germline CDR1 and CDR2 sequences are LGHNT and FRNRAP. J was trimmed by 10 bases and V by 1 base; bases with no gene match: 2. This chain's CDR3 is CASGLGLAGGEQFF. Here the CDR3 DNA reads TGTGCTAGTGGTTTGGGGCTAGCGGGAGGGGAGCAGTTCTTC. Supplemented by reference TRBV12-5 and TRBJ2-1, the full variable domain reads DARVTQTPRHKVTEMGQEVTMRCQPILGHNTVFWYRQTMMQGLELLAYFRNRAPLDDSGMPKDRFSAEMPDATLATLKIQPSEPRDSAVYFCASGLGLAGGEQFFGPGTRLTVL.

Worth noting for this clone: The same CDR3 arises from other DNA sequences in this sample as well. This chain uses TRBV11-3 with TRBJ2-7, with D possibly TRBD1 on 7 matching bases. The ends were cut back, 3 bases at V and 10 bases at J, with 28 bases in the middle. The CDR3 contains 17 residues. Germline V gives CDR1 SGHNT, CDR2 YENEEA. CDR3 coding DNA: TGTGCCAGCAGCTTTGGCCGAACAGGGGCGTCGGAGGGCGAACAGTACTTC. This encodes CASSFGRTGASEGEQYF. The whole variable domain, filled in from reference TRBV11-3 and TRBJ2-7, reads EAGVVQSPRYKIIEKKQPVAFWCNPISGHNTLYWYLQNLGQGPELLIRYENEEAVDDSQLPKDRFSAERLKGVDSTLKIQPAELGDSAVYLCASSFGRTGASEGEQYFGPGTRLTVT.

Only one count was recorded for this clone. The J gene is TRBJ2-6, the V gene TRBV5-8; D remains unclear. V lost 2 bases and J lost 1, with 4 bases in between. The CDR3 runs 14 residues. Per germline, CDR1 SGHTS and CDR2 YDEGEE. The CDR3, as DNA: TGTGCCAGCAGCTTACGGTCTGGGGCCAACGTCCTGACTTTC. Translation gives CASSLRSGANVLTF.

The rearrangement uses TRBV18 and TRBJ1-5; D is undetermined. The ends were cut back, 3 bases at V and 5 bases at J, with 8 bases in the middle. The CDR3 covers 13 residues. CDR1 is KGHSH, CDR2 LQKENI, per germline. The CDR3 is CASSPGRDQPQHF. The CDR3 coding sequence is TGTGCCAGCTCACCCGGTAGAGATCAGCCCCAGCATTTT.

In DNA, the CDR3 is TGTGCCAGCACCACCCTGGGAACAGGGAATGAAAAACTGTTTTTT. The encoded protein is CASTTLGTGNEKLFF. The rearrangement links TRBV27 to TRBJ1-4; D is perhaps TRBD1 (6 bases). CDR3 size: 15 residues. The germline V and J ends were trimmed by 7 bases and 5 bases, with 17 bases remaining between them. Germline V lookup: CDR1 MNHEY, CDR2 SMNVEV (reference sequence).

The chain employs TRBV5-1 and TRBJ2-3; the match to TRBD2 covers 11 bases. The CDR3 runs 15 residues. The J segment lost 2 bases and the V segment lost 4 bases, leaving 3 bases of the junction unmatched. Germline CDR1 and CDR2: SGHRS and YFSETQ. CDR3 sequence: CASSRLAGHTDTQYF. CDR3 sequence (DNA): TGCGCCAGCAGCCGACTAGCGGGACACACAGATACGCAGTATTTT.

J is TRBJ2-7 and V is TRBV5-1; 8 bases are a match to TRBD1. Germline trimming cut 3 bases from V and 4 bases from J; bases unmatched to any gene: 6. This CDR3 has 14 residues. The V gene's germline CDR1 is SGHRS and CDR2 YFSETQ. The DNA of the CDR3 is TGCGCCAGCAGCTACAGGACAGGGTTATACGAGCAGTACTTC. Protein sequence: CASSYRTGLYEQYF.

This chain joins TRBV15 and TRBJ1-5, with a weak D call TRBD1 (6 bases). V gave up 4 bases and J gave up 1 base, with 8 bases separating them. This CDR3 comprises 14 residues. Per the germline V gene, CDR1 is LNHNV and CDR2 is YYDKDF (reference sequence). The CDR3 nucleotides read TGTGCCACCAGCAAAGGGGGGAGCAATCAGCCCCAGCATTTT. Protein product: CATSKGGSNQPQHF.

This clone was observed a handful of times. The chain uses TRBV18 and TRBJ1-1; D not resolved. Trimming removed 3 bases at V and 8 bases at J, with 10 bases between. CDR3 length: 12 amino acids. The V gene's germline CDR1 is KGHSH and CDR2 LQKENI. The CDR3 protein is CASSPRESEAFF. The CDR3 bases are TGTGCCAGCTCACCTCGGGAATCAGAAGCTTTCTTT. The full variable domain, with the rest looked up from reference TRBV18 and TRBJ1-1, is NAGVMQNPRHLVRRRGQEARLRCSPMKGHSHVYWYRQLPEEGLKFMVYLQKENIIDESGMPKERFSAEFPKEGPSILRIQQVVRGDSAAYFCASSPRESEAFFGQGTRLTVV.

For the CDR3, the DNA is TGTGCCAATAGGGGACCAAGGAACACTGAAGCTTTCTTT. Its translation is CANRGPRNTEAFF. The rearrangement joins TRBV19 to TRBJ1-1, with a tentative D call TRBD1 (5 bases). The CDR3 consists of 13 residues. V was trimmed by 10 bases and J by 1 base, leaving 13 bases between them. Germline V gives CDR1 LNHDA, CDR2 SQIVND (reference sequence). The variable domain in full, completed from reference TRBV19 and TRBJ1-1, reads DGGITQSPKYLFRKEGQNVTLSCEQNLNHDAMYWYRQDPGQGLRLIYYSQIVNDFQKGDIAEGYSVSREKKESFPLTVTSAQKNPTAFYLCANRGPRNTEAFFGQGTRLTVV.

The gene calls are TRBV6-5 and TRBJ1-6; D unresolved. The germline V gene encodes CDR1 MNHEY and CDR2 SVGAGI. The germline V and J ends were trimmed by 8 bases and 13 bases, with 15 bases remaining between them. The CDR3 is 12 residues long. CDR3 sequence (DNA): TGTGCCAGCGGTCGGCCCGCCTCGCCCCTCCACTTT. This gives the protein CASGRPASPLHF.

This sequence joins TRBV5-1 and TRBJ2-7; D perhaps matches TRBD2 (5 bases). V shed 3 bases and J shed 2 bases, with 15 bases lying between them. This CDR3 is built from 15 residues. Germline CDR1 SGHRS, CDR2 YFSETQ. DNA of the CDR3: TGCGCCAGCAGCTCCCTCCCGGGGAGAACCTACGAGCAGTACTTC. It translates to CASSSLPGRTYEQYF.

V gene TRBV2 combines with J gene TRBJ2-1; 7 positions agree with TRBD2. With V trimmed by 6 bases and J by 1 base, 6 bases remained unmatched. Germline V CDR1 and CDR2: SNHLY, FYNNEI. This CDR3 has 15 residues. The CDR3 nucleotides are TGTGCCAGCAGACCCGCTAGCGGATCCTACAATGAGCAGTTCTTC. Residues: CASRPASGSYNEQFF.

This rearrangement joins TRBV19 to TRBJ2-1, with D perhaps TRBD1 or TRBD2 (5 bases each). Germline CDR1 LNHDA, CDR2 SQIVND (reference sequence). The CDR3 is 15 residues long. Trimming took off 5 bases at V and 8 bases at J, with 19 bases between the two ends. The CDR3 DNA reads TGTGCCAGTAGTTGGGGAGCAGGGTGGGGCGATGAGCAGTTCTTC. As protein: CASSWGAGWGDEQFF.

The V and J genes are TRBV11-3 and TRBJ2-7; a weak D match, TRBD1 (5 bases). From germline, CDR1 is SGHNT and CDR2 YENEEA. V lost 1 base and J 5 bases, leaving 9 bases between the germline ends. This CDR3 is 13 amino acids long. CDR3 bases: TGTGCCAGCAGCTTAGGGCAGGGCCACGAGCAGTACTTC. It codes for CASSLGQGHEQYF.

The chain links TRBV19 to TRBJ2-3; 7 bases fit TRBD2. The junction had 8 bases not matched to a gene; V was cut back by 0 bases and J by 5 bases. Germline V gene sequence: CDR1 LNHDA, CDR2 SQIVND (reference sequence). The CDR3 covers 16 residues. The CDR3 DNA is TGTGCCAGTAGTATAGATCGTGGCGGGAGTGGAGATACGCAGTATTTT. Its protein is CASSIDRGGSGDTQYF.

The chain employs TRBV2 and TRBJ2-1; TRBD2 might be the D (5 bases). Germline CDR1 is SNHLY and CDR2 is FYNNEI. Trimming cost V 2 bases and J 3 bases, with 8 bases left between them. The CDR3 has 14 amino acids. CDR3 region: CASSEYRDYNEQFF. The CDR3 DNA is TGTGCCAGCAGTGAATATCGGGACTACAATGAGCAGTTCTTC.

This clone was detected only a few times. The V and J genes are TRBV5-4 and TRBJ2-5, with D perhaps TRBD2 (5 bases). The CDR3 loop spans 14 amino acids. Germline CDR1 SGHNT, CDR2 YYREEE (reference sequence). Trimming stripped 4 bases from V and 2 bases from J, with 12 bases between. The CDR3 nucleotides are TGTGCCAGCAGCCCCCCGGGAATACAAGAGACCCAGTACTTC. Translation: CASSPPGIQETQYF. The complete variable domain, with remaining parts taken from reference TRBV5-4 and TRBJ2-5, reads ETGVTQSPTHLIKTRGQQVTLRCSSQSGHNTVSWYQQALGQGPQFIFQYYREEENGRGNFPPRFSGLQFPNYSSELNVNALELDDSALYLCASSPPGIQETQYFGPGTRLLVL.

The rearrangement uses TRBV5-1 and TRBJ1-6, with D possibly being TRBD1 (5 bases). From germline, CDR1 is SGHRS and CDR2 YFSETQ. The CDR3 is 13 amino acids. The V end lost 6 bases, the J end lost 10 bases, and 14 bases lay between the germline ends. The CDR3 loop is CASNSGSQSPLHF. In DNA form, the CDR3 reads TGCGCCAGCAATTCAGGGTCACAGTCACCCCTCCACTTT.

V and J are TRBV7-9 and TRBJ1-1, with D unclear. V was pared by 6 bases and J by 4 bases, with 9 bases between. The CDR3 runs to 12 residues. CDR1 and CDR2 from the germline V gene are SEHNR and FQNEAQ (reference sequence). The CDR3 DNA reads as TGTGCCAGCAGTCAGCGGGCCACTGAAGCTTTCTTT. Encoded protein: CASSQRATEAFF.

The V and J genes are TRBV7-8 and TRBJ1-5; 9 bases map to TRBD1. Per germline, CDR1 SGHVS and CDR2 FQNEAQ. Trimming at V came to 0 bases and at J to 0 bases, leaving 12 bases not matched to a gene. The CDR3 is made up of 20 amino acids. CDR3 in amino acids: CASSLARGTGSGGSNQPQHF. The CDR3, as DNA: TGTGCCAGCAGCTTAGCCCGAGGGACAGGGTCCGGAGGTAGCAATCAGCCCCAGCATTTT.

The rearrangement links TRBV6-5 to TRBJ1-1; weak D call: TRBD1 (5 bases). The V end lost 0 bases, the J end lost 5 bases, and 7 bases lay between the germline ends. This CDR3 has 13 amino acids. Germline V gene sequence: CDR1 MNHEY, CDR2 SVGAGI. CDR3 sequence (DNA): TGTGCCAGCAGTTACTCGTGGGGGACTGAAGCTTTCTTT. Its translation: CASSYSWGTEAFF.

The J gene is TRBJ2-1, the V gene TRBV7-2, with D perhaps given as TRBD1 or TRBD2 (5 bases each). The CDR3 loop spans 16 amino acids. V lost 1 base, J lost 10 bases, and 20 bases lay in between. Germline-derived CDR1 and CDR2 are SGHTA and FQGNSA. In nucleotides, the CDR3 is TGTGCCAGCAGCTTAGGTAGGCCGGTGTGGGGGAGCGAGCAGTTCTTC. This sequence encodes CASSLGRPVWGSEQFF.

The chain joins TRBV15 to TRBJ2-1; TRBD2 matches 7 bases. V trimming: 1 base; J trimming: 4 bases; junction bases outside the gene matches: 7. The CDR3 extends over 16 amino acids. Germline CDR1 LNHNV, CDR2 YYDKDF (reference sequence). This CDR3 is CATSRGLASPYNEQFF. The CDR3 DNA is TGTGCCACCAGCAGAGGACTAGCCTCCCCTTACAATGAGCAGTTCTTC. Full variable domain (outside the CDR3, taken from reference TRBV15 and TRBJ2-1): DAMVIQNPRYQVTQFGKPVTLSCSQTLNHNVMYWYQQKSSQAPKLLFHYYDKDFNNEADTPDNFQSRRPNTSFCFLDIRSPGLGDTAMYLCATSRGLASPYNEQFFGPGTRLTVL.

The V and J genes are TRBV5-6 and TRBJ2-5; D not certain. From germline, CDR1 is SGHDT and CDR2 YYEEEE. Deletions cut 0 bases from V and 4 bases from J, with 10 bases between. This CDR3 is 14 amino acids long. Written as DNA, the CDR3 is TGTGCCAGCAGCTTGGCCCGGTCGGGAGAGACCCAGTACTTC. This encodes CASSLARSGETQYF.

This clone came up once. The gene calls are TRBV4-1 and TRBJ2-5; D is ambiguous. The end of the DNA is better explained by TRBJ2-7, so the J call may be wrong. CDR1 and CDR2 from the germline V gene are MGHRA and YSYEKL. The CDR3 has 14 amino acids. The chain's CDR3 is CASSQDGVAAEQYF. As DNA, the CDR3 is TGCGCCAGCAGCCAAGATGGGGTGGCGGCCGAGCAGTACTTC.

The rearrangement links TRBV27 to TRBJ2-6; 12 bases map to TRBD1. The length of the CDR3 is 19 residues. With V trimmed by 1 base and J by 4 bases, 8 bases remained unmatched. Germline CDR1 and CDR2: MNHEY and SMNVEV (reference sequence). The CDR3 loop is CASSLYPGQGAPGANVLTF. Written as DNA, the CDR3 is TGTGCCAGCAGTTTATACCCGGGACAGGGGGCGCCCGGGGCCAACGTCCTGACTTTC.